This is a list of T cell receptor beta chains from one sample in a study of CD8+ T cells in alopecia areata. Measured with immunoSEQ multiplex PCR; TCRdb has only the in-frame clones, and not every one. This sample yields 120,000 to 150,000 clones, of which over 70% are seen a single time; about 15% belongs to the top ten. The sample in question was CD8+ T cells sorted from blood, obtained at week 0. These receptors originate from a human donor with alopecia areata. Both conserved end residues are part of each CDR3. Fields, in order: V gene, D gene, clone size, J gene, CDR3 protein, CDR3 DNA. A D gene is named only where the DNA matches it firmly. The size field is filled for only some rows; it gives once, few, many or a size class.

>TRBV27|NA|NA|TRBJ1-1
CASSLSLAGRTEAFF
TGTGCCAGCAGTTTATCCCTTGCAGGTCGAACTGAAGCTTTCTTT
>TRBV29-1|TRBD2|NA|TRBJ2-7
CSVEASGGGNSYEQYF
TGCAGCGTTGAAGCGTCGGGCGGGGGAAACTCCTACGAGCAGTACTTC
>TRBV4-1|TRBD1|NA|TRBJ2-1
CASSQTGFSSYNEQFF
TGCGCCAGCAGCCAGACAGGGTTCAGCTCCTACAATGAGCAGTTCTTC
>TRBV4-2|TRBD1|NA|TRBJ2-7
CASSLGQGPYEQYF
TGTGCCAGCAGCTTGGGACAGGGCCCCTACGAGCAGTACTTC
>TRBV13|TRBD2|NA|TRBJ2-1
CASSSRRGGYNEQFF
TGTGCCAGCAGCTCCAGACGGGGGGGCTACAATGAGCAGTTCTTC
>TRBV6-1|TRBD1|NA|TRBJ2-1
CASSWTGNNEQFF
TGTGCCAGCAGCTGGACAGGGAACAATGAGCAGTTCTTC
>TRBV30|TRBD2|NA|TRBJ2-7
CAWSVVPREVEQYF
TGTGCCTGGAGTGTAGTTCCGCGGGAGGTCGAGCAGTACTTC
>TRBV27|NA|NA|TRBJ2-2
CASSSARELFF
TGTGCCAGCAGTTCCGCACGGGAGCTGTTTTTT
>TRBV6-1|NA|once|TRBJ2-1
CASSPGGGEQFF
TGTGCCAGCTCCCCTGGGGGCGGTGAGCAGTTCTTC
>TRBV14|TRBD1|NA|TRBJ2-7
CASSQGAGGSYEQYF
TGTGCCAGCAGCCAAGGCGCAGGGGGCTCCTACGAGCAGTACTTC
>TRBV12-5|NA|NA|TRBJ2-5
CASGLVRETQYF
TGTGCTAGTGGTTTGGTCCGAGAGACCCAGTACTTC
>TRBV2|NA|NA|TRBJ2-7
CASRRGSYEQYF
TGTGCCAGCAGACGCGGATCCTACGAGCAGTACTTC
>TRBV7-9|NA|NA|TRBJ2-7
CASSEGHPGLREQYF
TGTGCCAGCAGCGAGGGCCATCCTGGGCTCCGCGAGCAGTACTTC
>TRBV6-1|NA|NA|TRBJ2-7
CASSYDSLRSYEQYF
TGTGCCAGCAGCTACGACTCGTTGAGGTCCTACGAGCAGTACTTC
>TRBV5-1|TRBD1|NA|TRBJ2-7
CASSLGTASYEQYF
TGCGCCAGCAGCCTTGGGACAGCCTCCTACGAGCAGTACTTC
>TRBV6-5|TRBD1|NA|TRBJ1-3
CASSTTGGSGNTIYF
TGTGCCAGCAGTACCACAGGGGGTAGTGGAAACACCATATATTTT
>TRBV30|NA|NA|TRBJ2-7
CAGGPNSYEQYF
TGTGCCGGGGGACCCAACTCCTACGAGCAGTACTTC
>TRBV27|NA|NA|TRBJ2-7
CASSLLFGETYEQYF
TGTGCCAGCAGTTTACTGTTCGGAGAGACCTACGAGCAGTACTTC
>TRBV9|TRBD2|NA|TRBJ2-2
CASSPWASGGKELFF
TGTGCCAGCAGCCCGTGGGCTAGCGGGGGTAAGGAGCTGTTTTTT
>TRBV29-1|NA|NA|TRBJ2-3
CSVGGRTRTDTQYF
TGCAGCGTTGGGGGACGGACAAGAACAGATACGCAGTATTTT
>TRBV18|TRBD2|NA|TRBJ2-3
CASLTVAGGFTDTQYF
TGTGCCAGCTTAACCGTAGCGGGAGGATTTACAGATACGCAGTATTTT
>TRBV19|NA|NA|TRBJ2-1
CASSISHNEQFF
TGTGCCAGTAGTATATCCCACAATGAGCAGTTCTTC
>TRBV7-9|NA|NA|TRBJ2-7
CASSSGLSYEQYF
TGTGCCAGCAGCTCGGGACTTTCCTACGAGCAGTACTTC
>TRBV6-5|NA|NA|TRBJ1-3
CASSYATSGNTIYF
TGTGCCAGCAGTTACGCGACCTCTGGAAACACCATATATTTT
>TRBV7-9|TRBD2|NA|TRBJ2-7
CASSSIEAGAYYEQYF
TGTGCCAGCAGCTCCATTGAAGCGGGAGCCTACTACGAGCAGTACTTC
>TRBV27|NA|once|TRBJ2-2
CASSLIGGNTGELFF
TGTGCCAGCAGTTTAATTGGGGGGAACACCGGGGAGCTGTTTTTT
>TRBV7-9|NA|few|TRBJ2-1
CASSPQARAVNNEQFF
TGTGCCAGCAGCCCACAGGCTAGAGCGGTCAACAATGAGCAGTTCTTC
>TRBV18|TRBD1|NA|TRBJ2-3
CASSPTGGGTDTQYF
TGTGCCAGCTCACCGACAGGGGGTGGCACAGATACGCAGTATTTT
>TRBV7-9|NA|once|TRBJ2-7
CASSPHGRPYYEQYF
TGTGCCAGCAGCCCCCATGGTAGGCCGTACTACGAGCAGTACTTC
>TRBV14|NA|NA|TRBJ1-1
CASSQAWGRNTEAFF
TGTGCCAGCAGCCAAGCTTGGGGGCGGAACACTGAAGCTTTCTTT
>TRBV27|NA|NA|TRBJ1-2
CASSLSVGGNYGYTF
TGTGCCAGCAGTTTATCAGTCGGGGGCAACTATGGCTACACCTTC
>TRBV6-6|TRBD2|NA|TRBJ2-5
CASSSFSSGQETQYF
TGTGCCAGCAGTTCCTTTTCTAGCGGGCAAGAGACCCAGTACTTC
>TRBV19|TRBD1|NA|TRBJ1-1
CASRIAGGTEAFF
TGTGCCAGTAGAATCGCAGGGGGCACTGAAGCTTTCTTT
>TRBV4-1|TRBD2|few|TRBJ2-1
CASSQDGVRGAGNEQFF
TGCGCCAGCAGCCAAGATGGAGTGCGGGGGGCTGGAAATGAGCAGTTCTTC
>TRBV6-1|NA|NA|TRBJ2-1
CASSEASGSDEQFF
TGTGCCAGCAGTGAAGCTTCAGGGAGTGATGAGCAGTTCTTC
>TRBV29-1|NA|NA|TRBJ2-1
CSVAFDRPVNNEQFF
TGCAGCGTTGCGTTCGACAGGCCAGTGAACAATGAGCAGTTCTTC
>TRBV7-9|NA|NA|TRBJ2-1
CASSLAASGEQFF
TGTGCCAGCAGCTTAGCGGCGAGCGGTGAGCAGTTCTTC
>TRBV7-9|NA|NA|TRBJ1-1
CASSLDQGSEAFF
TGTGCCAGCAGCTTAGATCAGGGCAGTGAAGCTTTCTTT
>TRBV15|NA|once|TRBJ2-7
CATSRRPGTYYEQYF
TGTGCCACCAGCCGTAGGCCGGGGACTTACTACGAGCAGTACTTC
>TRBV6-4|NA|NA|TRBJ2-2
CASSDPGSSGTGELFF
TGTGCCAGCAGTGACCCAGGGTCGTCGGGCACCGGGGAGCTGTTTTTT
>TRBV27|NA|NA|TRBJ1-2
CASSLSTGAVYGYTF
TGTGCCAGCAGTTTATCGACGGGGGCGGTCTATGGCTACACCTTC
>TRBV6-5|NA|NA|TRBJ2-7
CASRGAGDLYEQYF
TGTGCCAGCAGAGGGGCAGGGGACCTCTACGAGCAGTACTTC
>TRBV27|TRBD2|once|TRBJ2-7
CASSSTGGRDSYEQYF
TGTGCCAGCAGTTCGACCGGGGGGAGAGACTCCTACGAGCAGTACTTC
>TRBV25-1|NA|NA|TRBJ1-4
CASSGLRLFF
TGTGCCAGCAGTGGCCTTAGGCTGTTTTTT
>TRBV5-1|NA|NA|TRBJ2-1
CASSLDGWVEQFF
TGCGCCAGCAGCTTGGACGGATGGGTTGAGCAGTTCTTC
>TRBV11-2|TRBD1|NA|TRBJ2-3
CASSSNGQDIGDTQYF
TGTGCCAGCAGCTCTAACGGACAGGATATAGGAGATACGCAGTATTTT
>TRBV4-1|TRBD2|NA|TRBJ2-7
CASSLTSGTSYEQYF
TGCGCCAGCAGCCTGACTAGCGGAACTTCCTACGAGCAGTACTTC
>TRBV27|NA|NA|TRBJ2-7
CASSLLAGTTYEQYF
TGTGCCAGCAGTTTATTAGCAGGGACGACATACGAGCAGTACTTC
>TRBV7-7|TRBD2|NA|TRBJ2-1
CASSLEAGGPRDEQFF
TGTGCTAGCAGCTTAGAGGCGGGAGGGCCGCGGGATGAGCAGTTCTTC
>TRBV9|NA|NA|TRBJ2-1
CASSVAGTPYNEQFF
TGTGCCAGCAGCGTAGCCGGGACCCCCTACAATGAGCAGTTCTTC
>TRBV7-8|NA|NA|TRBJ1-1
CASSLGVQGDAEAFF
TGTGCCAGCAGCTTAGGGGTACAGGGTGACGCTGAAGCTTTCTTT
>TRBV2|NA|NA|TRBJ2-7
CASSEEASREYYEQYF
TGTGCCAGCAGTGAAGAGGCCTCCCGGGAGTACTACGAGCAGTACTTC
>TRBV27|NA|NA|TRBJ1-1
CASSLIEVDPTEAFF
TGTGCCAGCAGTTTAATTGAGGTTGATCCCACTGAAGCTTTCTTT